The source of this TCR beta chain is a study of PD-L1 blockade in urothelial cancer. Study-level information: Male sex and bladder-origin urothelial cancer were recorded for about 90% of the 29 patients.

Time point indicated: peripheral blood 6 weeks after treatment start. Every PCR received spiked-in synthetic TCR analog templates. Clones were read by immunoSEQ multiplex PCR, and TCRdb kept only the in-frame ones, dropping some. The sample comprises about 76,000 clones, more than 85% of which are singletons, and 0.7% to 0.9% rests with the top ten. The receptor comes from a woman older than 75 with urothelial cancer. Sample: PBMCs, taken around atezolizumab (anti-PD-L1) treatment.

This CDR3 is CASSELGGAEAFF. CDR3 coding DNA: TGTGCCAGCAGTGAATTAGGGGGAGCTGAAGCTTTCTTT. This rearrangement joins TRBV25-1 to TRBJ1-1; maybe TRBD1 (6 bases). CDR3 length: 13 residues. CDR1 is MGHDK, CDR2 SYGVNS, per germline. The V gene lost 1 base and the J gene lost 6 bases, with 9 bases spanning the gap.